A selection of T cell receptor beta chains follows, all from one sample in a study of cytomegalovirus exposure and HLA in healthy donors. Libraries were prepared by immunoSEQ multiplex PCR; TCRdb keeps only in-frame clonotypes and omits some of them. The sample lists roughly 140,000 clones, about four fifths occurring once. Sequenced material: PBMCs. All receptors derive from a man aged 30-40 years in good health and CMV-seronegative. Both conserved end residues are part of each CDR3. Each record gives: D gene, J gene, clone size, V gene, CDR3 protein, CDR3 DNA. The D gene is left open where the match is weak. The listing skips clone size in some rows; elsewhere it reads once, few, many or a size class.

NA	TRBJ1-5	NA	TRBV6-5	CASSYSDSIVLHF	TGTGCCAGCAGTTACTCAGACAGTATTGTGTTGCATTTT
TRBD1	TRBJ1-1	NA	TRBV5-1	CASSPTGKTEAFF	TGCGCCAGCAGCCCGACAGGGAAGACTGAAGCTTTCTTT
NA	TRBJ2-5	NA	TRBV18	CASSPVDSQETQYF	TGTGCCAGCTCACCAGTAGACAGCCAAGAGACCCAGTACTTC
TRBD1	TRBJ2-2	NA	TRBV10-3	CAISVGGQGNTGELFF	TGTGCCATCAGTGTAGGCGGACAGGGTAACACCGGGGAGCTGTTTTTT
NA	TRBJ2-1	NA	TRBV29-1	CSVEDFREIFFVEQFF	TGCAGCGTTGAAGATTTCAGGGAAATTTTCTTTGTTGAGCAGTTCTTC
NA	TRBJ1-2	NA	TRBV30	CAWSAQSAAGYTF	TGTGCCTGGAGTGCGCAATCGGCGGCAGGCTACACCTTC
TRBD1	TRBJ2-7	NA	TRBV6-1	CASSEDRGYEQYF	TGTGCCAGCAGTGAAGACAGGGGTTACGAGCAGTACTTC
NA	TRBJ1-5	few	TRBV19	CASSTTGLFDQPQNF	TGTGCCAGTAGTACAACAGGGTTGTTTGATCAGCCCCAGAATTTT
NA	TRBJ1-1	NA	TRBV28	CASSLWGQGWTEAFF	TGTGCCAGCAGTTTATGGGGGCAGGGCTGGACTGAAGCTTTCTTT
NA	TRBJ1-4	few	TRBV5-6	CASSWGQTNEKLFF	TGTGCCAGCAGCTGGGGACAAACTAATGAAAAACTGTTTTTT
TRBD1	TRBJ1-1	NA	TRBV5-1	CASSSSGTGETEAFF	TGCGCCAGCAGCTCTTCTGGGACAGGGGAGACTGAAGCTTTCTTT